This is a list of T cell receptor beta chains from one sample in a study of CD8+ T cells in alopecia areata. Profiled with immunoSEQ multiplex PCR; TCRdb holds only in-frame clones, not every one. The data show some 170,000 clones, roughly 60% seen once. Sample: CD4+ T cells sorted from blood, taken at week 0. These receptors all come from a human donor with alopecia areata. Each CDR3 is given with its conserved first and last residue. Each record gives: V gene, J gene, CDR3 protein.

v_call: TRBV29-1; j_call: TRBJ2-3; cdr3_aa: CSVESPEGRGLAGFTDTQYF
v_call: TRBV5-1; j_call: TRBJ1-1; cdr3_aa: CASSFSPKTEAFF
v_call: TRBV12-5; j_call: TRBJ2-7; cdr3_aa: CASGSQGRMSQYF
v_call: TRBV29-1; j_call: TRBJ1-2; cdr3_aa: CSVGGQGAGYTF
v_call: TRBV30; j_call: TRBJ1-1; cdr3_aa: CAWRDRADTEAFF
v_call: TRBV30; j_call: TRBJ1-5; cdr3_aa: CAWSVGTAKEPQHF
v_call: TRBV10-3; j_call: TRBJ2-7; cdr3_aa: CAISDVSIEQYF
v_call: TRBV5-6; j_call: TRBJ2-2; cdr3_aa: CASSLERGLAGELFF
v_call: TRBV5-1; j_call: TRBJ1-2; cdr3_aa: CASGNPNYGYTF
v_call: TRBV29-1; j_call: TRBJ2-3; cdr3_aa: CSAGTRHRDRGRSTDTQYF
v_call: TRBV18; j_call: TRBJ1-1; cdr3_aa: CASSRRVGGTEAFF
v_call: TRBV29-1; j_call: TRBJ1-2; cdr3_aa: CSVVAGSNYGYTF
v_call: TRBV9; j_call: TRBJ1-2; cdr3_aa: CASSPRRGEANYGYTF
v_call: TRBV14; j_call: TRBJ2-1; cdr3_aa: CASSPMNRDEQFF
v_call: TRBV2; j_call: TRBJ2-5; cdr3_aa: CASFLQETQYF
v_call: TRBV7-2; j_call: TRBJ1-2; cdr3_aa: CASSQRGGRSYTF
v_call: TRBV5-1; j_call: TRBJ1-2; cdr3_aa: CASSLLGTAYGYTF
v_call: TRBV4-3; j_call: TRBJ2-5; cdr3_aa: CASSRMGETQYF
v_call: TRBV7-2; j_call: TRBJ1-4; cdr3_aa: CASSRTNEKLFF
v_call: TRBV29-1; j_call: TRBJ1-2; cdr3_aa: CSVLDSRANYGYTF
v_call: TRBV18; j_call: TRBJ2-5; cdr3_aa: CASSPGRTEETQYF
v_call: TRBV9; j_call: TRBJ2-1; cdr3_aa: CASSARGDSYNEQFF
v_call: TRBV7-2; j_call: TRBJ2-6; cdr3_aa: CASSPRSGANVLTF
v_call: TRBV13; j_call: TRBJ1-1; cdr3_aa: CASSLVVGQNTEAFF
v_call: TRBV29-1; j_call: TRBJ2-7; cdr3_aa: CSVGQPNSPGEQYF
v_call: TRBV29-1; j_call: TRBJ2-7; cdr3_aa: CSVEVRSEQYF
v_call: TRBV29-1; j_call: TRBJ2-1; cdr3_aa: CSVGLDFYNEQFF
v_call: TRBV12-5; j_call: TRBJ2-7; cdr3_aa: CASGLGQGAGEQYF
v_call: TRBV10-3; j_call: TRBJ2-3; cdr3_aa: CASRYGGTDTQYF
v_call: TRBV9; j_call: TRBJ2-2; cdr3_aa: CASSVVGGGGELFF
v_call: TRBV29-1; j_call: TRBJ1-1; cdr3_aa: CSVRRTGVGGTEAFF
v_call: TRBV29-1; j_call: TRBJ1-1; cdr3_aa: CSVLLSGPARGTEAFF
v_call: TRBV29-1; j_call: TRBJ2-3; cdr3_aa: CSVRATDTQYF
v_call: TRBV29-1; j_call: TRBJ1-1; cdr3_aa: CSVGHLNTEAFF
v_call: TRBV7-2; j_call: TRBJ1-1; cdr3_aa: CASSSYRHLMGAFF
v_call: TRBV30; j_call: TRBJ2-3; cdr3_aa: CAWSGTSSRDTQYF
v_call: TRBV29-1; j_call: TRBJ2-5; cdr3_aa: CSVESTDLQETQYF
v_call: TRBV30; j_call: TRBJ1-1; cdr3_aa: CAWNKGEGTEAFF
v_call: TRBV5-1; j_call: TRBJ1-1; cdr3_aa: CASSGLTGSNTEAFF
v_call: TRBV9; j_call: TRBJ2-5; cdr3_aa: CASSVGTSGGYQETQYF
v_call: TRBV7-9; j_call: TRBJ2-5; cdr3_aa: CASSFFPQETQYF
v_call: TRBV29-1; j_call: TRBJ2-2; cdr3_aa: CSGHSVETGELFF
v_call: TRBV2; j_call: TRBJ1-1; cdr3_aa: CASIGVDPNTEAFF
v_call: TRBV29-1; j_call: TRBJ2-5; cdr3_aa: CSGGPQSGTQYF
v_call: TRBV7-9; j_call: TRBJ2-7; cdr3_aa: CAGRGRGYEQYF
v_call: TRBV30; j_call: TRBJ1-1; cdr3_aa: CAWHRGLNTEAFF
v_call: TRBV18; j_call: TRBJ2-7; cdr3_aa: CASSPDNSYEQYF